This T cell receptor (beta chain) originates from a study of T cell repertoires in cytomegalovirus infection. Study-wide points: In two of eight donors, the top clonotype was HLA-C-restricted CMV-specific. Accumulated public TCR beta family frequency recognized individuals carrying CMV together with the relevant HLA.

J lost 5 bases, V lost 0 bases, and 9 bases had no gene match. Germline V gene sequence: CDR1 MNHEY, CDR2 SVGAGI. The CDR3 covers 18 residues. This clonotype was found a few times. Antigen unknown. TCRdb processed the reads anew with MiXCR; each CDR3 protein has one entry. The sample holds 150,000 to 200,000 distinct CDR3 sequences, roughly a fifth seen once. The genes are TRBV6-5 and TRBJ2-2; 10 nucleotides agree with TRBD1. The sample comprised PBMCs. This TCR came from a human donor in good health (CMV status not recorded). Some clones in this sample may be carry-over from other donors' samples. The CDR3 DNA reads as TGTGCCAGCAGTTACTCAAGGACGGGACAGGGGAGTACCGGGGAGCTGTTTTTT. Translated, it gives CASSYSRTGQGSTGELFF.